This T cell receptor (beta chain) was captured by sequencing in a study of graft-versus-host responses after intestinal transplantation. Overall study context: Anti-thymocyte globulin induction was given to all recipients, followed by tacrolimus and steroids for about 3 years.

Turning to this clone: The antigen is undetermined.

Per germline, CDR1 MNHNS and CDR2 SASEGT. This CDR3 has 12 residues. V shed 1 base and J shed 12 bases, with 7 bases lying between them. Assay: immunoSEQ multiplex PCR; the TCRdb copy retains only in-frame clones and omits some. The table shows just under 65,000 clones, with 85% to 95% occurring only once. J is TRBJ1-6 and V is TRBV6-1; D perhaps matches TRBD1 (6 bases). The TCR was taken from a human donor who was the organ donor for an intestinal transplant. The sequencing here drew on unstimulated CD8+ T cells sorted from spleen or lymph node cells, taken before transplant. The CDR3 sequence is CASSEVGQPLHF. In nucleotides, the CDR3 is TGTGCCAGCAGTGAAGTGGGACAACCCCTCCACTTT.